This TCR beta chain was found in a study of blood T cell repertoires in COVID-19. Turning to the study itself: From T cells, B-cell-depleted T cells, or PBMCs came the material, which was cDNA or gDNA.

Original handling: Estimation of nucleated cell counts was performed using reference gene primer amplification. Measured with immunoSEQ multiplex PCR; TCRdb has only the in-frame clones, and not every one. Clonal size and the V and J genes are those of that table, whereas D and trimming came from the DNA. The table has 270,000 or so clones, around nine tenths seen once. CDR1 and CDR2 from the germline V gene are SGHNT and YENEEA. The V gene end was trimmed by 4 bases and the J gene end by 7 bases; junction bases not matched to a gene: 5. The CDR3 spans 15 residues. The clonotype originates from a man aged 35-49 years with active or convalescent COVID-19. Sample: peripheral blood. J is TRBJ1-6 and V is TRBV11-3; 9 positions agree with TRBD1. CDR3 residues: CASSSDRGRNSPLHF. As DNA, the CDR3 is TGTGCCAGCAGCTCAGACAGGGGGAGAAATTCACCCCTCCACTTT. Full variable domain (remainder filled in from reference TRBV11-3 and TRBJ1-6): EAGVVQSPRYKIIEKKQPVAFWCNPISGHNTLYWYLQNLGQGPELLIRYENEEAVDDSQLPKDRFSAERLKGVDSTLKIQPAELGDSAVYLCASSSDRGRNSPLHFGNGTRLTVT.